This T cell receptor (beta chain) was recorded in a study of T cell responses to AZD1222 COVID-19 vaccine. Assay: immunoSEQ multiplex PCR; the TCRdb copy retains only in-frame clones and omits some. The sample yields 200,000 or so clones, about 93% seen once. The sequence was collected from an adult who received the AZD1222 COVID-19 vaccine. The sequenced sample was peripheral blood, obtained 28 days after the second AZD1222 dose.

The CDR3: CASTSGGAPYTDTQYF. DNA of the CDR3: TGTGCCAGCACTAGCGGGGGGGCCCCTTACACAGATACGCAGTATTTT. The genes are TRBV28 and TRBJ2-3; 12 bases map to TRBD2. The CDR3 length is 16 residues. In germline, CDR1 is MDHEN, CDR2 SYDVKM. With 7 bases clipped from V and 2 bases from J, the junction kept 7 bases outside the gene matches. Drawing the rest from reference TRBV28 and TRBJ2-3, the complete variable domain is DVKVTQSSRYLVKRTGEKVFLECVQDMDHENMFWYRQDPGLGLRLIYFSYDVKMKEKGDIPEGYSVSREKKERFSLILESASTNQTSMYLCASTSGGAPYTDTQYFGPGTRLTVL.